This T cell receptor beta chain came from a study of CD8 T cells in ankylosing spondylitis. Whole-study findings and limits: Earlier literature documents some of the motif variants in reactive arthritis synovial fluid and blood. Apparently characteristic of ankylosing spondylitis blood was a TCR beta motif (about eight highly homologous variants). Within matched ankylosing spondylitis synovial fluid, disease-linked clones were reportedly significantly enriched. Relatively scarce in peripheral blood, disease-linked clones were CD8+.

This CDR3 region has 15 residues. V lost 0 bases to trimming and J lost 6 bases, with 15 bases between them. Per germline, CDR1 SGHRS and CDR2 YFSETQ. Points on this clonotype: The antigen is not known.

Construction of TCR beta libraries was performed using quantitative 5'-RACE with molecular barcodes. MiXCR was run by TCRdb on the 5' RACE reads, yielding one entry per CDR3 protein. The top ten hold more than 0.5% of the sample, which has more than 650,000 distinct CDR3 sequences, around 11% seen once. This chain connects TRBV5-1 to TRBJ1-2; D gene uncertain. This receptor was identified in a male donor with ankylosing spondylitis. Sequenced: blood, either unsorted or a sorted T cell fraction (not recorded which). For the CDR3, the DNA is TGCGCCAGCAGCTTGGAAGGAAGGGATCCGGATGGCTACACCTTC. It encodes CASSLEGRDPDGYTF.